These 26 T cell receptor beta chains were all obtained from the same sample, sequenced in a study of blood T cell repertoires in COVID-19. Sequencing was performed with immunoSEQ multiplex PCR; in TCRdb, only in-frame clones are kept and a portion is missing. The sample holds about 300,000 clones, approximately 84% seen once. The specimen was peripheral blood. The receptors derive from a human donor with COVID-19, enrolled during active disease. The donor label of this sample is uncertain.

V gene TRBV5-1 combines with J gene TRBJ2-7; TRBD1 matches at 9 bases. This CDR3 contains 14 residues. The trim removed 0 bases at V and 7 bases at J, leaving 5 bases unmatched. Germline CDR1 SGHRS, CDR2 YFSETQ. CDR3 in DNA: TGCGCCAGCAGCTTGGAACAGGGGGCGCGTGAGCAGTACTTC. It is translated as CASSLEQGAREQYF.

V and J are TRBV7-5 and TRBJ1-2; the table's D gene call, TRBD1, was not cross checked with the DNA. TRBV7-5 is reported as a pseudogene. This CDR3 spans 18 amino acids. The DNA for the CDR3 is TGTGCCAGAAGCGCACTTCGCGGAGGGGGCGGCCCCTTTAATGGCTACACCTTC. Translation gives CARSALRGGGGPFNGYTF.

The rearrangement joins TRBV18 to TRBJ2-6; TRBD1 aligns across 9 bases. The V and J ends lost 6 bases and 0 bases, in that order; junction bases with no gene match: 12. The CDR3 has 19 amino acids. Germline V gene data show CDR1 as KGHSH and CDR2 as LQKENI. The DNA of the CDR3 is TGTGCCAGCTCCCAATCAACAGGGGGCTGGGGCTCTGGGGCCAACGTCCTGACTTTC. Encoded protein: CASSQSTGGWGSGANVLTF.

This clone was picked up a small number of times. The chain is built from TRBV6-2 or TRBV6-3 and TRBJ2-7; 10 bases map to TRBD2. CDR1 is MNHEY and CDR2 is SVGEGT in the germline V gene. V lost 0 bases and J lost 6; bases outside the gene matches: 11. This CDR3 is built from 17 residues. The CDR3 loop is CASSYSSVGLARREQYF. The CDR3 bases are TGTGCCAGCAGTTACTCGTCGGTGGGACTAGCGAGGCGCGAGCAGTACTTC.

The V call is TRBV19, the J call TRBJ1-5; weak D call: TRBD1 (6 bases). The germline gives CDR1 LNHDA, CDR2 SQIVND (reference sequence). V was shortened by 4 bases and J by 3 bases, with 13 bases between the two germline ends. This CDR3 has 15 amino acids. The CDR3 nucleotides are TGTGCCAGTAGTAGGGCGGGGGCCAACAATCAGCCCCAGCATTTT. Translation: CASSRAGANNQPQHF.

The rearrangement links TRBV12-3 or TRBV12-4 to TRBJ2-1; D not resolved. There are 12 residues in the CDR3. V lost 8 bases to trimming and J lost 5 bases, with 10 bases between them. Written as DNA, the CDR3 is TGTGCCAGCCGGAGAGCCGACAATGAGCAGTTCTTC. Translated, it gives CASRRADNEQFF.

CDR3 nucleotide sequence: TGTGCCAGTAGGGTAGCGGGAGGATTTGGTACGCAGTATTTT. This codes for CASRVAGGFGTQYF. The chain has TRBV19 and TRBJ2-3; 10 positions agree with TRBD2. This CDR3 comprises 14 residues. The junction had 8 bases not matched to a gene; V was cut back by 6 bases and J by 8 bases. Germline CDR1 reads LNHDA; CDR2 reads SQIVND (reference sequence). The full variable domain, completed using reference TRBV19 and TRBJ2-3, is DGGITQSPKYLFRKEGQNVTLSCEQNLNHDAMYWYRQDPGQGLRLIYYSQIVNDFQKGDIAEGYSVSREKKESFPLTVTSAQKNPTAFYLCASRVAGGFGTQYFGPGTRLTVL.

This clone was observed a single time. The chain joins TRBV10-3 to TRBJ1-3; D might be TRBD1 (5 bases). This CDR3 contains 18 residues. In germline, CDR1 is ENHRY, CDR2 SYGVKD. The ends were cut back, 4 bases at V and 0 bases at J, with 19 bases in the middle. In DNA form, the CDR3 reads TGTGCCATCAGTGGTCAGGGAGGTTTGCCGAACTCTGGAAACACCATATATTTT. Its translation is CAISGQGGLPNSGNTIYF.

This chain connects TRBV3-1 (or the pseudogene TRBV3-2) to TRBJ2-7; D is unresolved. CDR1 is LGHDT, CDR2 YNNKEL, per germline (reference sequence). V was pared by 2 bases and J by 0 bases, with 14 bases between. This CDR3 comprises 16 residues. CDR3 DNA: TGTGCCAGCAGCCAACAGCCGATCGCTAGCTCCTACGAGCAGTACTTC. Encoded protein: CASSQQPIASSYEQYF.

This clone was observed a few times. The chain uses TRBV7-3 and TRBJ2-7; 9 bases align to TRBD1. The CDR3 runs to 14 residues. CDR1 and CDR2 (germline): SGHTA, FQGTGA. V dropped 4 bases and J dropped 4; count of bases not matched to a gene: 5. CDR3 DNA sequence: TGTGCCAGCAGCTCCACAGGGGGCGCGTACGAGCAGTACTTC. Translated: CASSSTGGAYEQYF.

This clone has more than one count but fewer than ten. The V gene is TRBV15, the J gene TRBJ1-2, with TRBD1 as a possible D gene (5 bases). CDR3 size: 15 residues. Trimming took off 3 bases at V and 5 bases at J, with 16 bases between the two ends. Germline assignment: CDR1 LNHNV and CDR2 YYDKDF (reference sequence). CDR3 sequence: CATSSPTRGIYGYTF. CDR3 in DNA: TGTGCCACCAGCAGCCCGACTCGGGGGATATATGGCTACACCTTC. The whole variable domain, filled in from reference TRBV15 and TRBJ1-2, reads DAMVIQNPRYQVTQFGKPVTLSCSQTLNHNVMYWYQQKSSQAPKLLFHYYDKDFNNEADTPDNFQSRRPNTSFCFLDIRSPGLGDTAMYLCATSSPTRGIYGYTFGSGTRLTVV.

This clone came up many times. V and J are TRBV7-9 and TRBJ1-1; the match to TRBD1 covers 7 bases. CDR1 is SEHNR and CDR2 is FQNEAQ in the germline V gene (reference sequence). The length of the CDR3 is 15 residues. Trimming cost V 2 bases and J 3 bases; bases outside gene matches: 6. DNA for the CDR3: TGTGCCAGCAGCTTAAGGGGACAGCGCTACACTGAAGCTTTCTTT. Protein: CASSLRGQRYTEAFF. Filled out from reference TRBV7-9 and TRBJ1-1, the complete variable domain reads DTGVSQNPRHKITKRGQNVTFRCDPISEHNRLYWYRQTLGQGPEFLTYFQNEAQLEKSRLLSDRFSAERPKGSFSTLEIQRTEQGDSAMYLCASSLRGQRYTEAFFGQGTRLTVV.

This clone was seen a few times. CDR3 nucleotides: TGTGCCAGTAGTAACCAAGCTTTACGGGATGGGGCCAACGTCCTGACTTTC. It codes for CASSNQALRDGANVLTF. The J gene is TRBJ2-6, the V gene TRBV19; tentatively, D is TRBD2 (5 bases). Looked up from germline, CDR1 is LNHDA and CDR2 is SQIVND (reference sequence). V lost 4 bases, J lost 3 bases, and 16 bases lay in between. CDR3 length equals 17 residues.

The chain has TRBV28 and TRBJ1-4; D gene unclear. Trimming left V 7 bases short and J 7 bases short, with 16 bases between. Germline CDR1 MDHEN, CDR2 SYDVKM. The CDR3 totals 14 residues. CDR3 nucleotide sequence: TGTGCCAGCATAAGAGCGGGAGGGAGTGAAAAACTGTTTTTT. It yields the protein CASIRAGGSEKLFF.

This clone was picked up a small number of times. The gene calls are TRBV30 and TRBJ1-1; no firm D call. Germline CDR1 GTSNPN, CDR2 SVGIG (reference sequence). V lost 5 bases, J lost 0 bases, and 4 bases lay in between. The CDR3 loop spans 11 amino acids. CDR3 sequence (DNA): TGTGCCTGGGACATGAACACTGAAGCTTTCTTT. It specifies CAWDMNTEAFF.

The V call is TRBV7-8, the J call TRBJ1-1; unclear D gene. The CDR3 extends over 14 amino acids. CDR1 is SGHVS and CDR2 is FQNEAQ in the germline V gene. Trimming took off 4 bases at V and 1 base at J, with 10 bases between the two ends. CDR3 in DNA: TGTGCCAGCAGCTACAGTCGGGAGAACACTGAAGCTTTCTTT. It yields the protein CASSYSRENTEAFF. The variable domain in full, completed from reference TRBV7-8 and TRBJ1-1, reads GAGVSQSPRYKVAKRGQDVALRCDPISGHVSLFWYQQALGQGPEFLTYFQNEAQLDKSGLPSDRFFAERPEGSVSTLKIQRTQQEDSAVYLCASSYSRENTEAFFGQGTRLTVV.

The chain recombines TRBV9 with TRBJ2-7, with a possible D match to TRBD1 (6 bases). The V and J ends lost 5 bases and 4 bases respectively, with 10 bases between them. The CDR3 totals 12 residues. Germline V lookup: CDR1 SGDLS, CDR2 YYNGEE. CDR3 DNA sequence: TGTGCCAGCAGGGGGGCGGGTTACGAGCAGTACTTC. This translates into CASRGAGYEQYF.

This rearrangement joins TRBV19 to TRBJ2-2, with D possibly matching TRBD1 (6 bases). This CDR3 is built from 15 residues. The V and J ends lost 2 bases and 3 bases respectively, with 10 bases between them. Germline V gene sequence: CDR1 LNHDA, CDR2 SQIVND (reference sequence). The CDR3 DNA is TGTGCCAGTAGTATATCCCCAGGGGACACCGGGGAGCTGTTTTTT. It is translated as CASSISPGDTGELFF.

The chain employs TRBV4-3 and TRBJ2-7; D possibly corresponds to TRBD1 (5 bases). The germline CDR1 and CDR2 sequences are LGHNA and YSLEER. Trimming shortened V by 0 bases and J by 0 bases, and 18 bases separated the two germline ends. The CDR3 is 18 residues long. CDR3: CASSQDTPSRGISYEQYF. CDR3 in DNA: TGCGCCAGCAGCCAAGACACTCCGAGTAGGGGCATCTCCTACGAGCAGTACTTC.

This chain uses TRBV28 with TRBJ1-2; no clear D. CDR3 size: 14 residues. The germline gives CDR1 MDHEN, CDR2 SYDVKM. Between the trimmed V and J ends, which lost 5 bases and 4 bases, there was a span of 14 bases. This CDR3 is CASSPLGSRYGYTF. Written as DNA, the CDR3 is TGTGCCAGCAGTCCCTTAGGGAGTCGCTATGGCTACACCTTC.

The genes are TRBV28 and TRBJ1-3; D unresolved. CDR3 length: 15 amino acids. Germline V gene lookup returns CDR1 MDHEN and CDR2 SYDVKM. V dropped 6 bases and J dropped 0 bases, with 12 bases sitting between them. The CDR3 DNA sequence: TGTGCCAGCAGAACAGACCTGAGCTCTGGAAACACCATATATTTT. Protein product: CASRTDLSSGNTIYF. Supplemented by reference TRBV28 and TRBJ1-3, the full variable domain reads DVKVTQSSRYLVKRTGEKVFLECVQDMDHENMFWYRQDPGLGLRLIYFSYDVKMKEKGDIPEGYSVSREKKERFSLILESASTNQTSMYLCASRTDLSSGNTIYFGEGSWLTVV.

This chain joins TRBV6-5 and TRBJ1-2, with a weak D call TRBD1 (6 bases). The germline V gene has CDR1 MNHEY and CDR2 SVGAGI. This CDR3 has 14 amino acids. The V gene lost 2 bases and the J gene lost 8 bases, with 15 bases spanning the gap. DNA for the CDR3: TGTGCCAGCAGTTACATACAGGGTCTTAAGGGCTACACCTTC. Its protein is CASSYIQGLKGYTF.

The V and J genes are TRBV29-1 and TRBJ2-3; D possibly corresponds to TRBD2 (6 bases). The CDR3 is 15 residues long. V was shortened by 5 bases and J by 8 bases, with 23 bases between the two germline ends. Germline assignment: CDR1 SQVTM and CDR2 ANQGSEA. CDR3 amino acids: CSVPHGTRLPVTQYF. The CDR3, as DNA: TGCAGCGTTCCACACGGGACTCGACTACCCGTTACGCAGTATTTT.

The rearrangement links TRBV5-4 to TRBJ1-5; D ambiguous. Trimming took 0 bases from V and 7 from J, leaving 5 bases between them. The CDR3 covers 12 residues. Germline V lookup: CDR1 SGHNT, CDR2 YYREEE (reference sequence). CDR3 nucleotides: TGTGCCAGCAGCTTGGACAGCCAGCCCCAGCATTTT. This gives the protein CASSLDSQPQHF.

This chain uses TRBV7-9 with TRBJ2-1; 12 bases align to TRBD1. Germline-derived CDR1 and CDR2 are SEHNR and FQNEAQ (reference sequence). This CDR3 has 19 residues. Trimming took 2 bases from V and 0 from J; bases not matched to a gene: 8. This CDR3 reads CASSLLRGQGASSYNEQFF. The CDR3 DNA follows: TGTGCCAGCAGCTTACTACGGGGACAGGGGGCGTCCTCCTACAATGAGCAGTTCTTC.

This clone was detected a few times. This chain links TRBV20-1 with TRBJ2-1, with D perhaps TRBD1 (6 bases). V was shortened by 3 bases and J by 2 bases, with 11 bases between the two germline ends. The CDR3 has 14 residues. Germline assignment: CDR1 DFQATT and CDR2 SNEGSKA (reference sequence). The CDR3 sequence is CSASWGRAYNEQFF. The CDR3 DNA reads TGCAGTGCTAGTTGGGGGCGGGCCTACAATGAGCAGTTCTTC.